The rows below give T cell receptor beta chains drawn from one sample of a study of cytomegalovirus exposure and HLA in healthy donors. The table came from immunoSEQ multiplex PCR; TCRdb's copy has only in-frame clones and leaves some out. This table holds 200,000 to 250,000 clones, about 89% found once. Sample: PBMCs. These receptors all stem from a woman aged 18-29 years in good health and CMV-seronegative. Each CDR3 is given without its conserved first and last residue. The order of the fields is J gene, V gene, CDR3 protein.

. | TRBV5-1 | ASSLGMGENEQY
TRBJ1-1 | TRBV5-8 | ASSLGPQGNTEAF
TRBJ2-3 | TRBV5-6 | ASSLALFTDTQY
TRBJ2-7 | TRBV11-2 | ASSLVLAGGRGEQY
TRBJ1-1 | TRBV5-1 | ASRMEGLNTEAF
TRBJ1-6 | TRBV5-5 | ASRTGDSPLH
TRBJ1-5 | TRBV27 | ASSPGQSGGLNQPQH
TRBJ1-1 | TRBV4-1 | ASSQDGARQEAF
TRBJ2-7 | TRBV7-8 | ASSSLAGAYEQY
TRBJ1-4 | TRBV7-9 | ASSSARDRGLF
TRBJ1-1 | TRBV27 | ATRGGFYTEAF
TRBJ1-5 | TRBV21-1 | ASSKEAGTEQPQH
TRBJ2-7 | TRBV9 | ASSQGQGRHEQY
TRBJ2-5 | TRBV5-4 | ASSFAGGETQY
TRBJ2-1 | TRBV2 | ASSSQGNEQF
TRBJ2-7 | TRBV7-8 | ASSSYGTGAYEQY
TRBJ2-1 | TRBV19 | ASSIGLLSSYNEQF
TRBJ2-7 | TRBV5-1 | ASSLEWATYEQY
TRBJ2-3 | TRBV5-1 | ASDRDRATGTQY
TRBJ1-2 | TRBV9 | ASSVLSGQLNYGYT
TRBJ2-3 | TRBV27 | ASQEEGTGPDTQY
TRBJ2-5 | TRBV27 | ASSLDRSFQETQY
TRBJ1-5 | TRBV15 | ATSRAPDLGSNQPQH
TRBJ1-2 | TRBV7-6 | ASSLESTGYYGYT
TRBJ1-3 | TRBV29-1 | SVAGQRDGNTIY
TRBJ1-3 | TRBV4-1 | ASSQVGRDSGNTIY
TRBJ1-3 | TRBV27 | ASSLSQTGKGGNTIY
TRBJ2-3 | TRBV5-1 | ASSVSGFTSTDTQY
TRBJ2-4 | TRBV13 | ASSIRDTPLRIQY
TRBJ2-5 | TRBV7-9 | ASSSDYAAGGETQY
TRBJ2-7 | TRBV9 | ASSVGGTGYYEQY